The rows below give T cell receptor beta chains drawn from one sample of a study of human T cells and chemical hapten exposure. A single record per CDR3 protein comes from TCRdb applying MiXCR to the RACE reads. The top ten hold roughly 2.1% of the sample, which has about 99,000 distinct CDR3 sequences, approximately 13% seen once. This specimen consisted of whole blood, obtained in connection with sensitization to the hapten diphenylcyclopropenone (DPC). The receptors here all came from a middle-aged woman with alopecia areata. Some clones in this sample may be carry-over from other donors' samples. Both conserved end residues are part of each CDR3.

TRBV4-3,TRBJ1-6,CASSQGPRDSPLHF
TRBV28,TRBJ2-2,CASSSSSAANTGELFF
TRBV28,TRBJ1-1,CASRWNHRGTEAFF
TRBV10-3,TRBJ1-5,CAIMSEQGGNQPQHF
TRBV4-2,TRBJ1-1,CASSQERTEAFF
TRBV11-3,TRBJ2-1,CASSSPASTNYNEQFF
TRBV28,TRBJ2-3,CASSSSGTGTDTQYF
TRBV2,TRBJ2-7,CARGQAANYEQYF
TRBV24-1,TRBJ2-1,CATSDLTLRVDEQFF
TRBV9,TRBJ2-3,CASSTPSGSEFGTQYF
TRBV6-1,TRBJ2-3,CASSQGLSTDTQYF
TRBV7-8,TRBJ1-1,CASSRDRESTEAFF
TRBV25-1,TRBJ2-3,CASSGDFDTQYF
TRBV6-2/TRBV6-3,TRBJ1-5,CASSYWSGAGTVPFNQPQHF
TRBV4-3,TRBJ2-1,CASSQEDYFSSYNEQFF
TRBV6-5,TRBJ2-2,CASSYSTAGGPLLGELFF
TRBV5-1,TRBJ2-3,CASSFADLNTDTQYF
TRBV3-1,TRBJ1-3,CASSQEGTGNTIYF
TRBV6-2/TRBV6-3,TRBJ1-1,CASRQKGGTNTEAFF
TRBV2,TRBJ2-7,CASSERGKIYEQYF
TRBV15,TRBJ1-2,CATSMPLQGNYGYTF
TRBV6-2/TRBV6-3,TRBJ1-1,CASSWDGTYTEAFF
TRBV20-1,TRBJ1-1,CRARTANTEAFF